This T cell receptor (beta chain) came from a study of blood T cell repertoires in COVID-19. Study-level background: COVID-19 samples, acute and convalescent, were from the United States, Italy and Spain. PBMCs, B-cell-depleted T cells, or T cells were the source of the cDNA or gDNA that made up the material.

Original processing notes: Amplified reference gene primers provided the basis for estimating nucleated cell counts. TCRdb's copy holds only in-frame clones and misses some; the assay was immunoSEQ multiplex PCR. V, J and clone size were drawn from that table, and D and trimming were deduced from the DNA. The repertoire holds 150,000 to 180,000 clones, with roughly four fifths as singletons. Trimming at V came to 5 bases and at J to 6 bases, leaving 5 bases not matched to a gene. The length of the CDR3 is 14 residues. Germline CDR1 LNHDA, CDR2 SQIVND (reference sequence). The sample comprised peripheral blood. The sequence was collected from a woman of 80 years or more with acute or convalescent COVID-19. V gene TRBV19 combines with J gene TRBJ2-1, with 9 bases that match TRBD1. The CDR3 nucleotides read TGTGCCAGTAGTCCCGGGACAGGGTTCAATGAGCAGTTCTTC. Its translation is CASSPGTGFNEQFF. Variable domain in full (rest from reference TRBV19 and TRBJ2-1): DGGITQSPKYLFRKEGQNVTLSCEQNLNHDAMYWYRQDPGQGLRLIYYSQIVNDFQKGDIAEGYSVSREKKESFPLTVTSAQKNPTAFYLCASSPGTGFNEQFFGPGTRLTVL.